The sequence of this T cell receptor beta chain was determined in a study of blood T cell repertoires in COVID-19. As for the study in general: Whether acute or convalescent, the COVID-19 samples came from the United States, Italy and Spain. Nucleic acid was either cDNA or gDNA, and it came from T cells, B-cell-depleted T cells, or PBMCs.

The germline V gene has CDR1 SEHNR and CDR2 FQNEAQ (reference sequence). The CDR3 is 12 amino acids. The J segment lost 14 bases and the V segment lost 5 bases, leaving 8 bases of the junction unmatched. In the authors' workflow: Estimates of nucleated cell counts were drawn from the amplification of reference gene primers. Sequencing used immunoSEQ multiplex PCR; TCRdb keeps in-frame clones, though not all of them. The V and J calls and the clone size are those of that table, but D and trimming were determined from the DNA. This table holds about 330,000 clones, approximately 88% found once. This TCR was recovered from a woman in her 50s with active or convalescent COVID-19. Input material: peripheral blood. The rearrangement joins TRBV7-9 to TRBJ1-4; 7 bases match TRBD1. Here the CDR3 reads CASSAQGSMLFF. In DNA form, the CDR3 reads TGTGCCAGCAGCGCACAGGGGTCTATGCTGTTTTTT.